These 12 T cell receptor beta chains came from one sample sequenced in a study of cytomegalovirus exposure and HLA in healthy donors. A multiplex PCR was run with 60 Vbeta primers and 13 Jbeta primers. Measured with immunoSEQ multiplex PCR; TCRdb has only the in-frame clones, and not every one. The table includes more than 150,000 clones, more than 65% detected once. Source material: PBMCs. The origin of the receptors is a woman in her twenties or thirties in good health and CMV-seropositive.

The chain carries TRBV5-1 and TRBJ2-1, with 8 bases lining up with TRBD2. Germline CDR1 and CDR2: SGHRS and YFSETQ. The CDR3 runs to 14 residues. V was pared by 0 bases and J by 7 bases, with 3 bases of the junction left unmatched. The DNA of the CDR3 is TGCGCCAGCAGCTTGGCGGGGGGGCCAAATGAGCAGTTCTTC. This codes for CASSLAGGPNEQFF.

A few counts support this clone. The chain is built from TRBV11-2 and TRBJ1-3; 9 bases agree with TRBD1. Trimming cost V 5 bases and J 13 bases; bases outside gene matches: 12. Germline lookup yields CDR1 SGHAT and CDR2 FQNNGV. This CDR3 is built from 14 residues. CDR3 loop: CASSHRLGDRAIYF. The CDR3 region has the DNA TGTGCCAGCAGCCACCGGTTGGGGGACAGGGCGATATATTTT.

This chain uses TRBV4-2 with TRBJ1-1; D might be TRBD1 (6 bases). CDR1 and CDR2 (germline): LGHNA, YNFKEQ. This CDR3 has 16 residues. V dropped 0 bases and J dropped 6 bases, with 17 bases sitting between them. DNA for the CDR3: TGTGCCAGCAGCCAAGATAGCGTGGCCAGGGGATCTGAAGCTTTCTTT. Protein: CASSQDSVARGSEAFF.

This chain links TRBV6-1 with TRBJ1-2, with 7 bases that match TRBD1. CDR3 length: 15 residues. With V trimmed by 2 bases and J by 2 bases, 5 bases remained unmatched. Germline V gene data show CDR1 as MNHNS and CDR2 as SASEGT. This CDR3 is CASSESTGTNYGYTF. The DNA of the CDR3 is TGTGCCAGCAGTGAATCGACAGGGACCAACTATGGCTACACCTTC.

V usage is TRBV7-8 and J usage is TRBJ1-2; D possibly corresponds to TRBD1 (6 bases). V lost 5 bases and J 0 bases, leaving 16 bases between the germline ends. Germline V gene data show CDR1 as SGHVS and CDR2 as FQNEAQ. The CDR3 loop spans 16 amino acids. CDR3 sequence (DNA): TGTGCCAGCAGCGACCGGGGGGCACTTACTAACTATGGCTACACCTTC. Translated: CASSDRGALTNYGYTF.

This clone was seen a handful of times. The V gene is TRBV19, the J gene TRBJ2-3; 7 positions agree with TRBD1. The CDR3 totals 13 residues. Germline CDR1 and CDR2: LNHDA and SQIVND (reference sequence). The trim removed 4 bases at V and 9 bases at J, leaving 7 bases unmatched. Here the CDR3 reads CASSTTGMGTQYF. The CDR3 nucleotides are TGTGCCAGTAGTACGACAGGGATGGGCACGCAGTATTTT.

The chain couples TRBV5-6 to TRBJ2-1; 7 nucleotides match TRBD2. The germline CDR1 and CDR2 sequences are SGHDT and YYEEEE. After removal of 9 bases from V and 7 bases from J, the junction contained 10 bases not matched to a gene. The CDR3 contains 13 residues. CDR3 region: CATGLDDGNEQFF. In DNA form, the CDR3 reads TGTGCCACCGGACTAGACGACGGGAATGAGCAGTTCTTC.

This chain uses TRBV6-5 with TRBJ1-6, with 7 bases identical to TRBD1. The V and J ends lost 2 bases and 10 bases, in that order; junction bases with no gene match: 5. CDR3 size: 14 residues. CDR1 is MNHEY, CDR2 SVGAGI, per germline. CDR3 DNA: TGTGCCAGCAGTTACGGACAGGAGGAGTCACCCCTCCACTTT. It encodes CASSYGQEESPLHF.

V gene TRBV27 combines with J gene TRBJ2-7, with D perhaps matching TRBD2 (5 bases). CDR3 length equals 14 residues. Trimming left V 5 bases short and J 4 bases short, with 15 bases between. Looked up from germline, CDR1 is MNHEY and CDR2 is SMNVEV (reference sequence). CDR3 protein: CASSPKRFRYEQYF. In DNA, the CDR3 is TGTGCCAGCAGTCCGAAGCGGTTTAGGTACGAGCAGTACTTC.

This clone showed up just a few times. In nucleotides, the CDR3 is TGTGCCAGCAGCTCCAGGGGAGGGATTTCCTACAATGAGCAGTTCTTC. Its translation: CASSSRGGISYNEQFF. V usage is TRBV5-6 and J usage is TRBJ2-1, with D perhaps TRBD2 (7 bases). The CDR3 is 16 residues long. With 3 bases removed from V and 1 base from J, the gap between germline ends came to 14 bases. CDR1 and CDR2 from the germline V gene are SGHDT and YYEEEE.

This clone was counted once. This sequence joins TRBV15 and TRBJ2-7; unclear D gene. Germline V gene data show CDR1 as LNHNV and CDR2 as YYDKDF (reference sequence). The CDR3 covers 13 residues. V was trimmed by 0 bases and J by 2 bases, leaving 5 bases between them. In nucleotides, the CDR3 is TGTGCCACCAGCAGAGAGCAGACCTACGAGCAGTACTTC. This codes for CATSREQTYEQYF. Based on the CDR3 plus reference TRBV15 and TRBJ2-7, the full variable domain is DAMVIQNPRYQVTQFGKPVTLSCSQTLNHNVMYWYQQKSSQAPKLLFHYYDKDFNNEADTPDNFQSRRPNTSFCFLDIRSPGLGDTAMYLCATSREQTYEQYFGPGTRLTVT.

The V call is TRBV11-1, the J call TRBJ2-2; 9 bases agree with TRBD2. CDR3 length equals 16 residues. Germline loops: CDR1 SGHAT, CDR2 FQDESV (reference sequence). After removal of 7 bases from V and 5 bases from J, the junction contained 11 bases not matched to a gene. The CDR3 region is CASTLGVAGVTGELFF. CDR3 coding DNA: TGTGCCAGCACTTTAGGGGTAGCGGGGGTAACCGGGGAGCTGTTTTTT.